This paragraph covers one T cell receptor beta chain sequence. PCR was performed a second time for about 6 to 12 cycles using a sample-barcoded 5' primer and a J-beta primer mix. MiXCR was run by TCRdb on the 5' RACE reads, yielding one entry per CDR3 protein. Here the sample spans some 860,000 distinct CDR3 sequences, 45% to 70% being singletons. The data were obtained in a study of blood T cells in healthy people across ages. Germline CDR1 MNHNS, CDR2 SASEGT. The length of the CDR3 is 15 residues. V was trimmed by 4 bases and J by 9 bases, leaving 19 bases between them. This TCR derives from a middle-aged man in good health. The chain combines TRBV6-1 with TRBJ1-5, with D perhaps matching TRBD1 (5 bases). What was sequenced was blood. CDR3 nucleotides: TGTGCCAGCAGTGGAGTTAGCGGGGGTTTTATGCCCCAGCATTTT. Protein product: CASSGVSGGFMPQHF.